A single sample is the source of the 28 T cell receptor beta chains below, sequenced in a study of cytomegalovirus exposure and HLA in healthy donors. The PCR employed 60 Vbeta primers together with 13 Jbeta primers. Sequenced by immunoSEQ multiplex PCR; TCRdb stores in-frame clones only, minus some. There are roughly 45,000 clones in the sample; more than 45% occur only once, and 6% lies in the top ten. Sequencing was carried out using PBMCs. The receptor set was obtained from a man aged 60 to 69 in good health and CMV-seronegative.

The chain carries TRBV11-2 and TRBJ2-3; 8 positions match TRBD1. The CDR3 totals 14 residues. The V segment lost 5 bases and the J segment 6 bases; nucleotides outside the gene matches: 7. Germline V CDR1 and CDR2: SGHAT, FQNNGV. The CDR3 DNA follows: TGTGCCAGCAGCATTGGACAGGGCCCGGATACGCAGTATTTT. As protein: CASSIGQGPDTQYF. The full variable domain, rest sourced from reference TRBV11-2 and TRBJ2-3, is EAGVAQSPRYKIIEKRQSVAFWCNPISGHATLYWYQQILGQGPKLLIQFQNNGVVDDSQLPKDRFSAERLKGVDSTLKIQPAKLEDSAVYLCASSIGQGPDTQYFGPGTRLTVL.

This clone was counted between two and nine times. The chain has TRBV5-4 and TRBJ2-5; 9 bases are a match to TRBD1. In germline, CDR1 is SGHNT, CDR2 YYREEE (reference sequence). CDR3 size: 16 residues. Losses at the gene ends were 4 bases for V and 1 base for J; bases not matched to a gene: 8. The CDR3: CASSRGTGPTQETQYF. The CDR3 nucleotides read TGTGCCAGCAGCCGAGGGACAGGGCCCACCCAAGAGACCCAGTACTTC.

A few counts support this clone. The J gene is TRBJ2-3, the V gene TRBV9, with 7 bases that match TRBD2. V trimming: 0 bases; J trimming: 1 base; junction bases outside the gene matches: 2. The germline V gene has CDR1 SGDLS and CDR2 YYNGEE. The CDR3 has 15 residues. CDR3 nucleotide sequence: TGTGCCAGCAGCGTAGGGGGGGGACGCACAGATACGCAGTATTTT. Protein sequence: CASSVGGGRTDTQYF.

This clone appeared a single time. The chain joins TRBV7-7 to TRBJ2-7, with D unresolved. The CDR3 is 13 amino acids. Germline V gives CDR1 SSHAT, CDR2 FNYEAQ (reference sequence). V was pared by 4 bases and J by 3 bases, with 10 bases between. The chain's CDR3 is CASSYLYGYEQYF. CDR3 in DNA: TGTGCCAGCAGCTATCTCTACGGCTACGAGCAGTACTTC.

This clone came up a few times. CDR3: CASSPGTGINEQYF. CDR3 in DNA: TGTGCCAGCTCACCGGGGACAGGGATCAACGAGCAGTACTTC. This chain joins TRBV18 and TRBJ2-7, with TRBD1 matching over 9 bases. The CDR3 sequence is 14 residues long. V dropped 3 bases and J dropped 5; count of bases not matched to a gene: 5. Germline values: CDR1 KGHSH, CDR2 LQKENI.

This chain joins TRBV6-1 and TRBJ2-7, with 11 nucleotides matching TRBD1. The CDR3 is made up of 19 amino acids. Germline assignment: CDR1 MNHNS and CDR2 SASEGT. The V gene end was trimmed by 2 bases and the J gene end by 3 bases; junction bases not matched to a gene: 15. Here the CDR3 reads CASSEWNLTGQGAFYEQYF. The CDR3 DNA reads as TGTGCCAGCAGTGAATGGAACCTCACTGGACAGGGGGCCTTCTACGAGCAGTACTTC.

This rearrangement joins TRBV6-5 to TRBJ1-2; TRBD1 might be the D (5 bases). This CDR3 is built from 14 residues. Trimming shortened V by 4 bases and J by 2 bases, and 11 bases separated the two germline ends. The germline CDR1 and CDR2 sequences are MNHEY and SVGAGI. The CDR3 protein is CASSSDTWNYGYTF. CDR3 nucleotide sequence: TGTGCCAGCAGTTCGGACACTTGGAACTATGGCTACACCTTC.

The chain uses TRBV27 and TRBJ2-7, with TRBD2 as a possible D gene (5 bases). Trimming shortened V by 8 bases and J by 7 bases, and 18 bases separated the two germline ends. The CDR3 is made up of 13 amino acids. Germline V gene sequence: CDR1 MNHEY, CDR2 SMNVEV (reference sequence). CDR3 in DNA: TGTGCCAGCTCCTCGGACCTACGAGGGGAGCAGTACTTC. It is translated as CASSSDLRGEQYF.

Here the CDR3 reads CATSRDVSGYNEQFF. The CDR3 DNA reads as TGTGCCACCAGCAGAGACGTTAGCGGTTACAATGAGCAGTTCTTC. The rearrangement uses TRBV15 and TRBJ2-1; D might be TRBD2 (6 bases). The ends were cut back, 0 bases at V and 4 bases at J, with 10 bases in the middle. Looked up from germline, CDR1 is LNHNV and CDR2 is YYDKDF (reference sequence). The CDR3 has 15 residues.

V is TRBV10-3 and J is TRBJ2-3; TRBD2 matches at 9 bases. Germline CDR1 ENHRY, CDR2 SYGVKD. The CDR3 totals 14 residues. After removal of 6 bases from V and 5 bases from J, the junction contained 6 bases not matched to a gene. The CDR3: CAIRGGRAGDTQYF. CDR3 bases: TGTGCCATCAGGGGCGGGAGGGCCGGAGATACGCAGTATTTT.

The chain links TRBV7-9 to TRBJ2-1; D might be TRBD2 (5 bases). The CDR3 runs 14 residues. V was cut by 4 bases and J by 10 bases, with 17 bases left in between. The germline V gene has CDR1 SEHNR and CDR2 FQNEAQ (reference sequence). In DNA, the CDR3 is TGTGCCAGCAGCTCGCCCCTAGCTAGTTCCGAGCAGTTCTTC. Translating it yields CASSSPLASSEQFF. Full variable domain (remainder filled in from reference TRBV7-9 and TRBJ2-1): DTGVSQNPRHKITKRGQNVTFRCDPISEHNRLYWYRQTLGQGPEFLTYFQNEAQLEKSRLLSDRFSAERPKGSFSTLEIQRTEQGDSAMYLCASSSPLASSEQFFGPGTRLTVL.

J is TRBJ2-2 and V is TRBV14; 10 nucleotides line up with TRBD1. The CDR3 covers 16 residues. CDR1 is SGHDN, CDR2 FVKESK, per germline. With 3 bases clipped from V and 7 bases from J, the junction kept 8 bases outside the gene matches. The CDR3 loop is CASSQRDRGRGGELFF. DNA of the CDR3: TGTGCCAGCAGCCAGCGTGACAGGGGGCGCGGCGGGGAGCTGTTTTTT.

For this clone: Without the conserved terminal phenylalanine or tryptophan, this CDR3 likely stems from a read error. This chain connects TRBV29-1 to TRBJ1-1; 7 positions match TRBD1. The CDR3 is 13 amino acids. Unmatched junction bases numbered 4, after V lost 6 bases and J lost 0 bases. Looked up from germline, CDR1 is SQVTM and CDR2 is ANQGSEA. CDR3 sequence: CSVRTGVNTEAFV. CDR3 nucleotide sequence: TGCAGCGTCCGCACAGGGGTGAACACTGAAGCTTTCGTT.

The V call is TRBV6-5, the J call TRBJ2-5; 8 bases agree with TRBD2. The CDR3 runs 15 residues. Per the germline V gene, CDR1 is MNHEY and CDR2 is SVGAGI. J gave up 0 bases and V 2 bases, and 2 bases lay outside the gene matches. The CDR3 spells CASSYGTRDQETQYF. The CDR3 region has the DNA TGTGCCAGCAGTTACGGGACTAGAGACCAAGAGACCCAGTACTTC.

This chain joins TRBV29-1 and TRBJ2-7, with D maybe TRBD2 (6 bases). The CDR3 is 11 residues long. Germline CDR1 SQVTM, CDR2 ANQGSEA. V lost 7 bases and J 3 bases, leaving 10 bases between the germline ends. CDR3 in amino acids: CSAGTVYEQYF. In DNA form, the CDR3 reads TGCAGCGCCGGGACTGTCTACGAGCAGTACTTC.

The V gene is TRBV6-1, the J gene TRBJ2-7; 15 bases are shared with TRBD2. The CDR3 extends over 16 amino acids. Germline V CDR1 and CDR2: MNHNS, SASEGT. Unmatched junction bases numbered 2, after V lost 4 bases and J lost 1 base. The CDR3 reads CASSGTSGRVSYEQYF. CDR3 in DNA: TGTGCCAGCAGTGGGACTAGCGGGAGGGTTTCCTACGAGCAGTACTTC.

This chain joins TRBV25-1 and TRBJ2-1; 10 bases map to TRBD2. Germline V gene sequence: CDR1 MGHDK, CDR2 SYGVNS. V was clipped by 6 bases and J by 6 bases; unmatched bases: 5. This CDR3 contains 14 residues. CDR3 protein: CASRTSGSFNEQFF. The CDR3 region has the DNA TGTGCCAGCAGGACTAGCGGGTCATTCAATGAGCAGTTCTTC.

The chain couples TRBV5-1 to TRBJ2-3; tentatively, D is TRBD2 (6 bases). The V gene's germline CDR1 is SGHRS and CDR2 YFSETQ. V gave up 4 bases and J gave up 6 bases, with 24 bases separating them. This CDR3 is 17 amino acids long. The CDR3 DNA follows: TGCGCCAGCAGCGCATCCCGTGGGGCGGGATCCCGCGATACGCAGTATTTT. It codes for CASSASRGAGSRDTQYF.

This CDR3 is CASSFFRAQPSRGGSSYEQYF. The DNA of the CDR3 is TGTGCCAGCAGTTTTTTCCGGGCTCAACCAAGCCGAGGAGGGAGCTCCTACGAGCAGTACTTC. The chain recombines TRBV28 with TRBJ2-7, with a possible D match to TRBD2 (6 bases). There are 21 residues in the CDR3. Trimming left V 3 bases short and J 0 bases short, with 30 bases between. CDR1 MDHEN and CDR2 SYDVKM come from the germline V gene.

V is TRBV29-1 and J is TRBJ2-3; the D is unclear. The CDR3 spans 12 residues. Per germline, CDR1 SQVTM and CDR2 ANQGSEA. The V end lost 4 bases, the J end lost 4 bases, and 9 bases lay between the germline ends. DNA for the CDR3: TGCAGCGTTGGACATGGCGCAGATACGCAGTATTTT. This encodes CSVGHGADTQYF.

This clone was detected a few times. The chain employs TRBV15 and TRBJ2-7; D is perhaps TRBD2 (7 bases). Germline values: CDR1 LNHNV, CDR2 YYDKDF (reference sequence). CDR3 length equals 14 residues. V gave up 8 bases and J gave up 0 bases, with 14 bases separating them. CDR3: CATARGGDSYEQYF. The CDR3 bases are TGTGCCACCGCTAGAGGGGGGGACTCCTACGAGCAGTACTTC. The full variable domain, with the rest looked up from reference TRBV15 and TRBJ2-7, is DAMVIQNPRYQVTQFGKPVTLSCSQTLNHNVMYWYQQKSSQAPKLLFHYYDKDFNNEADTPDNFQSRRPNTSFCFLDIRSPGLGDTAMYLCATARGGDSYEQYFGPGTRLTVT.

J is TRBJ2-1 and V is TRBV28, with 7 bases lining up with TRBD1. Per germline, CDR1 MDHEN and CDR2 SYDVKM. V trimming: 4 bases; J trimming: 0 bases; junction bases outside the gene matches: 9. The CDR3 sequence is 17 residues long. Here the CDR3 DNA reads TGTGCCAGCAGTTCACGCACCAGGGGGAGCTCCTACAATGAGCAGTTCTTC. Its translation: CASSSRTRGSSYNEQFF.

This chain links TRBV30 with TRBJ2-7; TRBD2 agrees at 12 bases. Germline V CDR1 and CDR2: GTSNPN, SVGIG (reference sequence). The CDR3 has 18 residues. The V and J ends lost 0 bases and 0 bases, in that order; junction bases with no gene match: 9. CDR3 nucleotide sequence: TGTGCCTGGAGTGTACGGGAACTAGCGGGAGGTAGCTCCTACGAGCAGTACTTC. Translation gives CAWSVRELAGGSSYEQYF.

The V and J genes are TRBV30 and TRBJ2-1; tentative D call: TRBD2 (6 bases). Between the trimmed V and J ends, which lost 7 bases and 0 bases, there was a span of 13 bases. This CDR3 is 14 amino acids long. CDR1 is GTSNPN and CDR2 is SVGIG in the germline V gene (reference sequence). The CDR3 nucleotides read TGTGCCTCATATAGCGGAGTCTCCTACAATGAGCAGTTCTTC. Protein product: CASYSGVSYNEQFF.

The chain couples TRBV7-6 to TRBJ2-6; 10 bases are shared with TRBD1. Looked up from germline, CDR1 is SGHVS and CDR2 is FNYEAQ. J gave up 3 bases and V 5 bases, and 13 bases lay outside the gene matches. The length of the CDR3 is 19 residues. The CDR3 DNA reads as TGTGCCAGCAGCGGCGTACCGGGACAGGGGTTGGATGGGGCCAACGTCCTGACTTTC. Translated: CASSGVPGQGLDGANVLTF.

The V and J genes are TRBV29-1 and TRBJ2-1, with no clear D. The CDR3 extends over 11 amino acids. V was shortened by 3 bases and J by 4 bases, with 4 bases between the two germline ends. Germline-derived CDR1 and CDR2 are SQVTM and ANQGSEA. This CDR3 is CSVDRYNEQFF. CDR3 coding DNA: TGCAGCGTTGACAGGTACAATGAGCAGTTCTTC.

The chain links TRBV19 to TRBJ2-1; maybe TRBD2 (5 bases). This CDR3 is built from 16 residues. Trimming pared 7 bases from V and 0 bases from J, leaving 16 bases between. CDR1 and CDR2 from the germline V gene are LNHDA and SQIVND (reference sequence). The CDR3 region has the DNA TGTGCCAGTACCCCAGCGGCGAGCGGCTCCTACAATGAGCAGTTCTTC. As protein: CASTPAASGSYNEQFF.

The chain employs TRBV13 and TRBJ2-1, with D possibly matching TRBD1 (6 bases). The CDR3 has 15 residues. Trimming stripped 5 bases from V and 7 bases from J, with 18 bases between. Germline CDR1 reads PRHDT; CDR2 reads FYEKMQ (reference sequence). CDR3 in amino acids: CASSALLSQGNEQFF. Here the CDR3 DNA reads TGTGCCAGCAGCGCCCTTCTATCCCAGGGGAATGAGCAGTTCTTC.